Listed below are T cell receptor beta chains from one sample, sequenced in a study of T-cell reconstitution after alpha-beta-depleted transplantation in children. MiXCR was run by TCRdb on the PCR reads, yielding one entry per CDR3 protein. The sample yields approximately 47,000 distinct CDR3 sequences, roughly 50% seen once. The sample consisted of peripheral blood, taken before TCRalphabeta/CD19-depleted stem cell transplant. The receptor source for this set is a boy in the first two years of life with SCID, due to receive a stem cell transplant. Each CDR3 is given with its conserved first and last residue. The D gene is left open where the match is weak. For some rows the clone size is stated as once, few or many, or as a class when expanded; others skip it.

j_gene: TRBJ1-5
abundance: .
v_gene: TRBV20-1
d_gene: .
CDR3aa: CSARGGPGNQPQHF
CDR3nt: TGCAGTGCTAGAGGGGGGCCGGGCAATCAGCCCCAGCATTTT

j_gene: TRBJ1-5
abundance: .
v_gene: TRBV6-1
d_gene: .
CDR3aa: CASRQGFNSNQPQHF
CDR3nt: TGTGCCAGCCGGCAGGGATTTAATAGCAATCAGCCCCAGCATTTT

j_gene: TRBJ2-1
abundance: .
v_gene: TRBV6-1
d_gene: TRBD1
CDR3aa: CASSDRGPHNEQFF
CDR3nt: TGTGCCAGCAGTGACAGGGGGCCTCACAATGAGCAGTTCTTC

j_gene: TRBJ1-6
abundance: .
v_gene: TRBV20-1
d_gene: TRBD1
CDR3aa: CSARAPGQYNSPLHF
CDR3nt: TGCAGTGCTAGAGCCCCGGGACAGTATAATTCACCCCTCCACTTT

j_gene: TRBJ2-3
abundance: many
v_gene: TRBV6-5
d_gene: .
CDR3aa: CASSYLPGHISTDTQYF
CDR3nt: TGTGCCAGCAGTTACCTGCCGGGACATATAAGCACAGATACGCAGTATTTT

j_gene: TRBJ2-4
abundance: .
v_gene: TRBV20-1
d_gene: .
CDR3aa: CSAIGPEAKNIQYF
CDR3nt: TGCAGTGCCATTGGTCCAGAGGCCAAAAACATTCAGTACTTC

j_gene: TRBJ2-7
abundance: .
v_gene: TRBV20-1
d_gene: .
CDR3aa: CSARGPESSYEQYF
CDR3nt: TGCAGTGCTAGAGGTCCGGAAAGCTCCTACGAGCAGTACTTC

j_gene: TRBJ2-5
abundance: .
v_gene: TRBV11-2
d_gene: TRBD1
CDR3aa: CASSADRGQETQYF
CDR3nt: TGTGCCAGCAGCGCCGACAGGGGCCAAGAGACCCAGTACTTC

j_gene: TRBJ2-3
abundance: .
v_gene: TRBV10-2
d_gene: TRBD2
CDR3aa: CATRGLAGITDTQYF
CDR3nt: TGCGCCACCAGGGGACTAGCGGGGATCACAGATACGCAGTATTTT

j_gene: TRBJ1-1
abundance: .
v_gene: TRBV15
d_gene: TRBD1
CDR3aa: CATSRSQGYTEAFF
CDR3nt: TGTGCCACCAGCAGGTCACAGGGGTACACTGAAGCTTTCTTT

j_gene: TRBJ2-7
abundance: few
v_gene: TRBV4-2
d_gene: TRBD2
CDR3aa: CASSQSGTSGGYEQYF
CDR3nt: TGTGCCAGCAGCCAATCCGGGACTAGCGGGGGTTACGAGCAGTACTTC

j_gene: TRBJ2-1
abundance: .
v_gene: TRBV28
d_gene: TRBD1
CDR3aa: CASSFGGQVNEQFF
CDR3nt: TGTGCCAGCAGTTTCGGAGGACAGGTTAATGAGCAGTTCTTC

j_gene: TRBJ1-6
abundance: few
v_gene: TRBV7-2
d_gene: .
CDR3aa: CASSLWRGRKRALHF
CDR3nt: TGTGCCAGCAGCTTATGGAGGGGCCGGAAAAGGGCCCTCCACTTT

j_gene: TRBJ2-3
abundance: .
v_gene: TRBV5-1
d_gene: .
CDR3aa: CASSAGAFDTQYF
CDR3nt: TGCGCCAGCAGCGCGGGGGCCTTTGATACGCAGTATTTT

j_gene: TRBJ2-3
abundance: .
v_gene: TRBV12-3/TRBV12-4
d_gene: TRBD2
CDR3aa: CASSLVGEGANTQYF
CDR3nt: TGTGCCAGCAGTTTAGTGGGGGAGGGAGCGAATACGCAGTATTTT

j_gene: TRBJ2-7
abundance: .
v_gene: TRBV3-1
d_gene: TRBD2
CDR3aa: CASSQAGGANEQYF
CDR3nt: TGTGCCAGCAGCCAAGCGGGGGGTGCCAACGAGCAGTACTTC

j_gene: TRBJ2-1
abundance: .
v_gene: TRBV7-2
d_gene: .
CDR3aa: CASSLDGVIDEQFF
CDR3nt: TGTGCCAGCAGCTTAGACGGGGTGATCGATGAGCAGTTCTTC

j_gene: TRBJ2-1
abundance: .
v_gene: TRBV5-5
d_gene: .
CDR3aa: CASSPGTANEQFF
CDR3nt: TGTGCCAGCAGCCCCGGGACGGCCAATGAGCAGTTCTTC

j_gene: TRBJ2-7
abundance: .
v_gene: TRBV6-2/TRBV6-3
d_gene: .
CDR3aa: CASSYSASSYEQYF
CDR3nt: TGTGCCAGCAGTTACTCGGCCAGCTCCTACGAGCAGTACTTC

j_gene: TRBJ2-1
abundance: .
v_gene: TRBV6-2/TRBV6-3
d_gene: TRBD2
CDR3aa: CASTEGLAWNEQFF
CDR3nt: TGTGCCAGCACCGAAGGACTAGCGTGGAATGAGCAGTTCTTC

j_gene: TRBJ1-1
abundance: .
v_gene: TRBV7-2
d_gene: TRBD1
CDR3aa: CASSLRQGMNTEAFF
CDR3nt: TGTGCCAGCAGCTTAAGACAGGGTATGAACACTGAAGCTTTCTTT

j_gene: TRBJ2-7
abundance: many
v_gene: TRBV20-1
d_gene: .
CDR3aa: CSASQREPYEQYF
CDR3nt: TGCAGTGCTAGCCAGAGGGAGCCCTACGAGCAGTACTTC

j_gene: TRBJ2-7
abundance: once
v_gene: TRBV10-3
d_gene: TRBD1
CDR3aa: CAISEWGTGLEQYF
CDR3nt: TGTGCCATCAGTGAGTGGGGGACAGGGCTCGAGCAGTACTTC

j_gene: TRBJ2-7
abundance: few
v_gene: TRBV7-2
d_gene: .
CDR3aa: CASSPRTMRYEQYF
CDR3nt: TGTGCCAGCAGCCCGCGGACTATGCGGTACGAGCAGTACTTC

j_gene: TRBJ2-7
abundance: few
v_gene: TRBV6-5
d_gene: .
CDR3aa: CASSLTGVGEQYF
CDR3nt: TGTGCCAGCAGTTTAACGGGGGTCGGCGAGCAGTACTTC

j_gene: TRBJ1-2
abundance: .
v_gene: TRBV5-1
d_gene: .
CDR3aa: CASAGNYGYTF
CDR3nt: TGCGCCAGCGCCGGGAACTATGGCTACACCTTC

j_gene: TRBJ2-3
abundance: .
v_gene: TRBV3-1
d_gene: .
CDR3aa: CVSRVGSTDTQCF
CDR3nt: TGTGTCAGTCGCGTAGGGAGCACAGATACGCAGTGTTTT

j_gene: TRBJ2-5
abundance: .
v_gene: TRBV20-1
d_gene: TRBD1
CDR3aa: CSARPTGVETQYF
CDR3nt: TGCAGTGCTAGACCGACAGGGGTCGAGACCCAGTACTTC

j_gene: TRBJ2-1
abundance: .
v_gene: TRBV27
d_gene: TRBD2
CDR3aa: CASSLKRGSYNEQFF
CDR3nt: TGTGCCAGCAGTTTGAAGCGGGGCTCCTACAATGAGCAGTTCTTC

j_gene: TRBJ2-1
abundance: .
v_gene: TRBV5-1
d_gene: .
CDR3aa: CASSLGWSGNEQFF
CDR3nt: TGCGCCAGCAGCTTGGGGTGGTCGGGTAATGAGCAGTTCTTC

j_gene: TRBJ1-2
abundance: .
v_gene: TRBV5-6
d_gene: TRBD1
CDR3aa: CASSPQGAGYGYTF
CDR3nt: TGTGCCAGCAGTCCCCAGGGGGCTGGGTATGGCTACACCTTC

j_gene: TRBJ1-4
abundance: .
v_gene: TRBV5-5
d_gene: .
CDR3aa: CASSFLGNIEKLFF
CDR3nt: TGTGCCAGCAGCTTCCTGGGTAACATTGAAAAACTGTTTTTT

j_gene: TRBJ2-1
abundance: .
v_gene: TRBV12-3/TRBV12-4
d_gene: TRBD1
CDR3aa: CASSFLRQGRPYNEQFF
CDR3nt: TGTGCCAGCAGTTTCCTTCGACAGGGGCGACCATACAATGAGCAGTTCTTC

j_gene: TRBJ1-5
abundance: .
v_gene: TRBV6-1
d_gene: .
CDR3aa: CASSEDSGASKPQHF
CDR3nt: TGTGCCAGCAGTGAAGACTCGGGGGCGTCGAAGCCCCAGCATTTT

j_gene: TRBJ1-4
abundance: once
v_gene: TRBV28
d_gene: .
CDR3aa: CASTLAGSYNEKLFF
CDR3nt: TGTGCCAGCACTTTGGCAGGCAGCTATAATGAAAAACTGTTTTTT

j_gene: TRBJ2-3
abundance: few
v_gene: TRBV7-2
d_gene: .
CDR3aa: CASSPQGVADTQYF
CDR3nt: TGTGCCAGCAGCCCGCAGGGCGTGGCAGATACGCAGTATTTT

j_gene: TRBJ2-1
abundance: .
v_gene: TRBV3-1
d_gene: TRBD2
CDR3aa: CASSQEEWAGGGGEQFF
CDR3nt: TGTGCCAGCAGCCAAGAAGAATGGGCGGGGGGAGGTGGTGAGCAGTTCTTC

j_gene: TRBJ2-5
abundance: .
v_gene: TRBV11-2
d_gene: TRBD2
CDR3aa: CASSLAAGGQETQYF
CDR3nt: TGTGCCAGCAGCTTAGCAGCGGGGGGCCAAGAGACCCAGTACTTC

j_gene: TRBJ2-5
abundance: .
v_gene: TRBV6-6
d_gene: .
CDR3aa: CASSWGGLETQYF
CDR3nt: TGTGCCAGCAGTTGGGGGGGCCTAGAGACCCAGTACTTC

j_gene: TRBJ2-1
abundance: .
v_gene: TRBV28
d_gene: .
CDR3aa: CASSTVVGISYNEQFF
CDR3nt: TGTGCCAGCAGTACAGTCGTGGGGATATCGTACAATGAGCAGTTCTTC

j_gene: TRBJ2-3
abundance: .
v_gene: TRBV7-7
d_gene: .
CDR3aa: CASSMTLGDTQYF
CDR3nt: TGTGCCAGCAGCATGACCCTGGGAGATACGCAGTATTTT